This T cell receptor (beta chain) was documented in a study of blood T cell repertoires in COVID-19 (TCRdb year 2020). At the level of the whole study: Samples from collaborators originated in the United States, Italy and Spain and spanned both the acute and convalescent phases of COVID-19. The prospective study material was composed of cDNA or gDNA derived from T cells, B-cell-depleted T cells, or PBMCs. Subjects who had been exposed to COVID-19, were actively infected with it, or had recovered from it provided the deeply sampled blood TCRbeta repertoires that made up the dataset. The repertoires were made available in a free public database intended to serve as a resource for research on the immune response to SARS-CoV-2. Samples were obtained from the ongoing ImmuneRACE study (first 160 participants) and from some 1,300 subjects provided by 6 global collaborators. Nearly every sample came with metadata listing a de-identified subject ID, COVID-19 status, age in years and sex. Where HLA class I and class II types were available, the types were taken from metadata supplied by the sample provider, not from assay-based typing.

The immunoSEQ Assay, a bias-controlled multiplex PCR, was used to amplify TCRbeta CDR3 regions from genomic DNA. As for the authors' bioinformatics: Nucleated cell counts per sample were estimated from amplification of reference gene primers within the assay. To quantify the absolute abundance of each unique TCRbeta CDR3 rearrangement, sequence reads were collapsed and filtered. Productive Simpson clonality was computed per sample as the square root of Simpson's diversity index over productive rearrangements. This immuneACCESS table, as held by TCRdb, lists in-frame sequences with V and J called but not all clones. Of the missing ones, under half trace to an unresolved V gene in checked studies; the others have no known cause. The D gene and trimming were derived from the DNA, and the V and J assignments and clone size from that table. A total of about 270,000 clones appear in this sample, more than 75% of them only once. About 2.7% of the sample lies in the top ten.

Participants in the prospective study were enrolled through a virtual design, were aged roughly 18 to 100 years, and lived in 24 United States geographic areas. In the prospective study, cohorts were assigned on the basis of participant-reported clinical history obtained from a screening survey and a study questionnaire. For ImmuneRACE Cohort 3, a participant was defined as recovered based on two consecutive negative NP/OP PCR tests, clearance by a healthcare professional, or resolution of symptoms. Each participant in the prospective study had whole blood, serum and a nasopharyngeal or oropharyngeal swab collected by mobile phlebotomists. Participants in the prospective study had the option to provide additional blood draws and questionnaires over a roughly two-month period. Blood samples from the prospective study were shipped frozen or at room temperature prior to DNA extraction. V is trimmed back by 2 bases and J by 1 base, and the junction contains 5 bases that no gene match accounts for. The germline V gene yields SGHRS for CDR1 and YFSETQ for CDR2. The CDR3 has 15 amino acids, counting the end cysteine and phenylalanine. CDR3 DNA is the only sequence kept; it has 45 bases, read in frame from the first base.

Overall study results and their limits: Clinical and demographic metadata were provided uncurated, with the amount varying by source and participant.

Details on this clone: Its antigen remains undetermined. There are no base qualities to consult, and no much larger clone falls within one base.

The sequence links TRBV5-1 to TRBJ1-1, and TRBD1 matches 7 of the central bases. Sequences were obtained from PBMCs or T cells enriched from blood (not recorded which). The sequence derives from a woman under 30 who had recovered from COVID-19. This receptor carries the CDR3 CASSFRGGQNTEAFF. The DNA sequence is given as TGCGCCAGCAGCTTTAGAGGGGGCCAGAACACTGAAGCTTTCTTT.